The 6 T cell receptor beta chains below come from one sample, sequenced in a study of T cell responses to AZD1222 COVID-19 vaccine. Libraries were prepared by immunoSEQ multiplex PCR; TCRdb keeps only in-frame clonotypes and omits some of them. This table holds about 120,000 clones, 85% to 90% found once. Material: peripheral blood, obtained 28 days after the second AZD1222 dose. The receptors come from an adult who received the AZD1222 COVID-19 vaccine.

The count of this clone is one. The rearrangement joins TRBV28 to TRBJ2-7, with 9 bases identical to TRBD1. V was pared by 3 bases and J by 5 bases, with 8 bases of the junction left unmatched. CDR3 size: 15 residues. Germline V lookup: CDR1 MDHEN, CDR2 SYDVKM. The CDR3 loop is CASSLAGTGMNEQYF. DNA of the CDR3: TGTGCCAGCAGTTTGGCCGGGACAGGGATGAACGAGCAGTACTTC.

The chain recombines TRBV11-1 with TRBJ2-5; D is ambiguous. CDR1 and CDR2 (germline): SGHAT, FQDESV (reference sequence). V shed 0 bases and J shed 5 bases, with 4 bases lying between them. The CDR3 has 12 amino acids. The CDR3 sequence is CASSLATETQYF. CDR3 bases: TGTGCCAGCAGCTTAGCAACCGAGACCCAGTACTTC.

This chain connects TRBV28 to TRBJ2-3; D is possibly TRBD2 (6 bases). Trimming pared 3 bases from V and 0 bases from J, leaving 10 bases between. CDR1 MDHEN and CDR2 SYDVKM come from the germline V gene. This CDR3 spans 15 amino acids. The CDR3: CASSLVSGSTDTQYF. The DNA of the CDR3 is TGTGCCAGCAGTTTGGTTAGCGGTAGCACAGATACGCAGTATTTT.

This clone has more than one count but fewer than ten. This sequence joins TRBV7-9 and TRBJ1-4; D unresolved. CDR1 SEHNR and CDR2 FQNEAQ come from the germline V gene (reference sequence). This CDR3 is 18 amino acids long. The V end lost 8 bases, the J end lost 5 bases, and 27 bases lay between the germline ends. This CDR3 reads CASHSGVTLQPMNEKLFF. In nucleotides, the CDR3 is TGTGCCAGCCATAGCGGGGTGACCCTACAACCGATGAATGAAAAACTGTTTTTT.

V gene TRBV19 combines with J gene TRBJ2-7; D unclear. The V gene lost 5 bases and the J gene lost 3 bases, with 5 bases spanning the gap. The CDR3 runs 11 residues. In germline, CDR1 is LNHDA, CDR2 SQIVND (reference sequence). In nucleotides, the CDR3 is TGTGCCAGTAGTGGCAGCTACGAGCAGTACTTC. Protein: CASSGSYEQYF.

The chain couples TRBV4-3 to TRBJ1-1; D unclear. The CDR3 has 15 residues. V was pared by 0 bases and J by 1 base, with 9 bases between. CDR1 is LGHNA, CDR2 YSLEER, per germline. As DNA, the CDR3 is TGCGCCAGCAGCCAAGATGCGGTGGGGAACACTGAAGCTTTCTTT. Amino acids: CASSQDAVGNTEAFF.